The 29 T cell receptor beta chains below were found in one sample sequenced in a study of cytomegalovirus exposure and HLA in healthy donors. A multiplex PCR was run with 60 Vbeta primers and 13 Jbeta primers. Produced via immunoSEQ multiplex PCR; TCRdb's table is partial and in-frame only. The sample includes roughly 200,000 clones, roughly 13% of them seen just once. The sequencing input was PBMCs. The receptor source for this set is a man between 45 and 60 years old in good health and CMV-seropositive.

This clone was seen a few times. The CDR3 sequence is CASSLRGSGNQPQHF. DNA of the CDR3: TGTGCCAGCAGCCTTAGGGGGTCGGGCAATCAGCCCCAGCATTTT. The chain combines TRBV7-2 with TRBJ1-5; TRBD1 is a possible D gene (6 bases). The CDR3 is 15 amino acids. V was trimmed by 5 bases and J by 2 bases, leaving 13 bases between them. CDR1 and CDR2 from the germline V gene are SGHTA and FQGNSA.

The chain links TRBV6-4 to TRBJ1-2; D gene unclear. V dropped 4 bases and J dropped 5 bases, with 11 bases sitting between them. This CDR3 comprises 13 residues. The germline CDR1 and CDR2 sequences are MRHNA and SNTAGT. CDR3 nucleotide sequence: TGTGCCAGCAGTGCCGCTCCGGGGTATGGCTACACCTTC. Translated: CASSAAPGYGYTF.

The J gene is TRBJ2-7, the V gene TRBV7-2, with 8 bases identical to TRBD1. Germline-derived CDR1 and CDR2 are SGHTA and FQGNSA. The V gene end was trimmed by 5 bases and the J gene end by 6 bases; junction bases not matched to a gene: 3. The CDR3 loop spans 12 amino acids. Here the CDR3 reads CASSPDRGEQYF. The CDR3 DNA sequence: TGTGCCAGCAGCCCAGACAGGGGCGAGCAGTACTTC.

The chain combines TRBV18 with TRBJ1-3, with D perhaps matching TRBD1 (5 bases). The germline V gene has CDR1 KGHSH and CDR2 LQKENI. This CDR3 has 13 amino acids. V was trimmed by 2 bases and J by 4 bases, leaving 6 bases between them. CDR3 protein: CASSPGAGNTIYF. The CDR3 DNA reads as TGTGCCAGCTCACCAGGGGCCGGAAACACCATATATTTT.

This clone has a handful of counts. This sequence joins TRBV5-6 and TRBJ2-1; the match to TRBD2 covers 9 bases. The CDR3 runs 15 residues. Germline CDR1 reads SGHDT; CDR2 reads YYEEEE. The junction had 8 bases not matched to a gene; V was cut back by 2 bases and J by 8 bases. CDR3 amino acids: CASSFLGAGGDEQFF. DNA for the CDR3: TGTGCCAGCAGCTTTCTTGGTGCGGGGGGGGATGAGCAGTTCTTC.

This clone has only a few counts. The chain links TRBV30 to TRBJ1-2, with 7 bases identical to TRBD1. J gave up 3 bases and V 2 bases, and 3 bases lay outside the gene matches. CDR1 is GTSNPN and CDR2 is SVGIG in the germline V gene (reference sequence). The CDR3 covers 13 residues. In DNA form, the CDR3 reads TGTGCCTGGAGTTCCACAGGGGACTATGGCTACACCTTC. It codes for CAWSSTGDYGYTF.

The chain joins TRBV6-1 to TRBJ2-5; D may be TRBD2 (5 bases). Trimming cost V 4 bases and J 1 base, with 16 bases left between them. The CDR3 length is 16 residues. Per the germline V gene, CDR1 is MNHNS and CDR2 is SASEGT. Here the CDR3 DNA reads TGTGCCAGCAGTGCTCATCCGGGAACCTCCCAAGAGACCCAGTACTTC. It encodes CASSAHPGTSQETQYF.

The CDR3 region is CASSPHPGGTDTQYF. CDR3 nucleotides: TGTGCCAGCAGCCCCCACCCAGGGGGCACAGATACGCAGTATTTT. The chain employs TRBV5-8 and TRBJ2-3; a possible D gene is TRBD1 (6 bases). The germline V gene encodes CDR1 SGHTS and CDR2 YDEGEE. There are 15 residues in the CDR3. With 4 bases removed from V and 1 base from J, the gap between germline ends came to 13 bases.

The chain uses TRBV7-9 and TRBJ1-2, with D perhaps TRBD1 (6 bases). The germline CDR1 and CDR2 sequences are SEHNR and FQNEAQ (reference sequence). This CDR3 is 14 amino acids long. V dropped 4 bases and J dropped 5 bases, with 14 bases sitting between them. CDR3 region: CASSSLAGAYGYTF. For the CDR3, the DNA is TGTGCCAGCAGCTCCCTGGCAGGGGCGTATGGCTACACCTTC.

This clone was detected a few times. The rearrangement joins TRBV7-6 to TRBJ1-1, with unresolved D. This CDR3 comprises 14 residues. Between the trimmed V and J ends, which lost 5 bases and 1 base, there was a span of 11 bases. Germline assignment: CDR1 SGHVS and CDR2 FNYEAQ. CDR3 nucleotide sequence: TGTGCCAGCAGCCCCGGTGCAGGGAACACTGAAGCTTTCTTT. Encoded protein: CASSPGAGNTEAFF.

The rearrangement joins TRBV18 to TRBJ2-1, with 9 bases fitting TRBD1. V shed 3 bases, J shed 1 base, and the junction held 7 bases outside the gene matches. Per the germline V gene, CDR1 is KGHSH and CDR2 is LQKENI. This CDR3 spans 17 amino acids. The CDR3 DNA reads as TGTGCCAGCTCACCTACCGGGACAGGGCGATCCTACAATGAGCAGTTCTTC. This encodes CASSPTGTGRSYNEQFF.

The chain uses TRBV13 and TRBJ2-3; TRBD2 agrees at 13 bases. The CDR3 loop spans 20 amino acids. Trimming removed 5 bases from V and 3 bases from J; junction bases left unmatched: 17. The germline gives CDR1 PRHDT, CDR2 FYEKMQ (reference sequence). The chain's CDR3 is CASSNRGAPLAGGHTDTQYF. CDR3 in DNA: TGTGCCAGCAGCAATAGAGGGGCGCCACTAGCGGGGGGGCATACAGATACGCAGTATTTT.

The V call is TRBV4-1, the J call TRBJ1-2, with D perhaps TRBD1 (6 bases). The ends were cut back, 1 base at V and 10 bases at J, with 10 bases in the middle. The germline V gene has CDR1 MGHRA and CDR2 YSYEKL. This CDR3 has 12 residues. CDR3 residues: CASSQGTVDYTF. Written as DNA, the CDR3 is TGCGCCAGCAGCCAAGGGACAGTTGACTACACCTTC.

The genes are TRBV30 and TRBJ2-3; 8 positions match TRBD1. With V trimmed by 1 base and J by 1 base, 7 bases remained unmatched. The CDR3 runs to 16 residues. The germline gives CDR1 GTSNPN, CDR2 SVGIG (reference sequence). The CDR3 DNA is TGTGCCTGGAGTGGGGACAGGCTTTCTCGCACAGATACGCAGTATTTT. Encoded protein: CAWSGDRLSRTDTQYF.

A single count supports this clone. V is TRBV30 and J is TRBJ2-7; the D gene is possibly TRBD1 (5 bases). CDR1 is GTSNPN and CDR2 is SVGIG in the germline V gene (reference sequence). V was shortened by 0 bases and J by 0 bases, with 12 bases between the two germline ends. This CDR3 has 15 residues. In nucleotides, the CDR3 is TGTGCCTGGAGTGTTGGGGCCAGGGCCTCCTACGAGCAGTACTTC. This codes for CAWSVGARASYEQYF.

This clone came up a few times. V usage is TRBV5-1 and J usage is TRBJ1-2; 7 nucleotides align to TRBD1. Trimming cost V 4 bases and J 2 bases; bases outside gene matches: 11. The CDR3 runs 16 residues. Looked up from germline, CDR1 is SGHRS and CDR2 is YFSETQ. The CDR3, as DNA: TGCGCCAGCAGCCCCCCTGGACAGGAAAGAAACTATGGCTACACCTTC. Its protein is CASSPPGQERNYGYTF.

This chain uses TRBV7-2 with TRBJ1-5, with 9 positions matching TRBD1. CDR3 length: 14 amino acids. V lost 4 bases, J lost 6 bases, and 4 bases stayed unmatched. CDR1 is SGHTA and CDR2 is FQGNSA in the germline V gene. The CDR3 loop reads CASSSGTGIQPQHF. CDR3 sequence (DNA): TGTGCCAGCAGCTCCGGGACAGGGATTCAGCCCCAGCATTTT.

This clone was counted between two and nine times. The chain has TRBV7-8 and TRBJ1-4; no clear D gene. CDR1 is SGHVS, CDR2 FQNEAQ, per germline. Trimming removed 1 base from V and 5 bases from J, with 11 bases in between. The CDR3 has 15 amino acids. In DNA, the CDR3 is TGTGCCAGCAGCTTAGGAAGACTAATGAATGAAAAACTGTTTTTT. Its protein is CASSLGRLMNEKLFF.

This clone was recorded a few times. The gene calls are TRBV5-4 and TRBJ2-5, with D unresolved. The CDR3 has 15 residues. Germline V lookup: CDR1 SGHNT, CDR2 YYREEE (reference sequence). V dropped 1 base and J dropped 1 base, with 11 bases sitting between them. CDR3 sequence (DNA): TGTGCCAGCAGCTTGCCGGGTTCTGGCCAAGAGACCCAGTACTTC. Protein sequence: CASSLPGSGQETQYF. Based on the CDR3 plus reference TRBV5-4 and TRBJ2-5, the full variable domain is ETGVTQSPTHLIKTRGQQVTLRCSSQSGHNTVSWYQQALGQGPQFIFQYYREEENGRGNFPPRFSGLQFPNYSSELNVNALELDDSALYLCASSLPGSGQETQYFGPGTRLLVL.

The sample holds a few counts of this clone. The chain has TRBV9 and TRBJ1-6; 8 positions match TRBD1. CDR1 and CDR2 from the germline V gene are SGDLS and YYNGEE. The ends lost 3 bases at V and 5 bases at J; junction bases unmatched: 7. The CDR3 has 16 residues. CDR3 in amino acids: CASSAEQGVNNSPLHF. The DNA for the CDR3 is TGTGCCAGCAGCGCCGAACAGGGGGTTAATAATTCACCCCTCCACTTT. Filled out from reference TRBV9 and TRBJ1-6, the complete variable domain reads DSGVTQTPKHLITATGQRVTLRCSPRSGDLSVYWYQQSLDQGLQFLIQYYNGEERAKGNILERFSAQQFPDLHSELNLSSLELGDSALYFCASSAEQGVNNSPLHFGNGTRLTVT.

The chain has TRBV7-9 and TRBJ1-1, with D unresolved. The CDR3 consists of 14 residues. Germline CDR1 is SEHNR and CDR2 is FQNEAQ (reference sequence). V gave up 2 bases and J gave up 6 bases, with 13 bases separating them. CDR3 DNA: TGTGCCAGCAGCTTAACTTTGTCTGATCCTGAAGCTTTCTTT. Encoded protein: CASSLTLSDPEAFF. The full variable domain, its missing parts supplied by reference TRBV7-9 and TRBJ1-1, is DTGVSQNPRHKITKRGQNVTFRCDPISEHNRLYWYRQTLGQGPEFLTYFQNEAQLEKSRLLSDRFSAERPKGSFSTLEIQRTEQGDSAMYLCASSLTLSDPEAFFGQGTRLTVV.

This clone was seen more than once but under ten times. The rearrangement joins TRBV9 to TRBJ2-1; D is perhaps TRBD2 (5 bases). Germline lookup yields CDR1 SGDLS and CDR2 YYNGEE. This CDR3 has 14 amino acids. V was clipped by 3 bases and J by 10 bases, with 17 bases between them. The CDR3 DNA sequence: TGTGCCAGCAGCGGCCGGACTGGGCCATGGGAGCAGTTCTTC. It encodes CASSGRTGPWEQFF. Complete variable domain (other parts from reference TRBV9 and TRBJ2-1): DSGVTQTPKHLITATGQRVTLRCSPRSGDLSVYWYQQSLDQGLQFLIQYYNGEERAKGNILERFSAQQFPDLHSELNLSSLELGDSALYFCASSGRTGPWEQFFGPGTRLTVL.

This clone appeared a few times. V and J are TRBV11-3 and TRBJ2-7; a weak D match, TRBD2 (6 bases). CDR1 and CDR2 from the germline V gene are SGHNT and YENEEA. The CDR3 has 12 residues. With 5 bases removed from V and 3 bases from J, the gap between germline ends came to 8 bases. The CDR3 coding sequence is TGTGCCAGCAGCCGGGACTTCTACGAGCAGTACTTC. Protein: CASSRDFYEQYF. Variable domain in full (rest from reference TRBV11-3 and TRBJ2-7): EAGVVQSPRYKIIEKKQPVAFWCNPISGHNTLYWYLQNLGQGPELLIRYENEEAVDDSQLPKDRFSAERLKGVDSTLKIQPAELGDSAVYLCASSRDFYEQYFGPGTRLTVT.

This clone was counted between two and nine times. The CDR3 region has the DNA TGTGCCAGCAGTCAGGGAAATTTGGATCAGCCCCAGCATTTT. Translation: CASSQGNLDQPQHF. V and J are TRBV6-1 and TRBJ1-5, with D tentatively TRBD1 (5 bases). The CDR3 spans 14 residues. Between the trimmed V and J ends, which lost 5 bases and 5 bases, there was a span of 13 bases. CDR1 is MNHNS and CDR2 is SASEGT in the germline V gene.

This clone was found a few times. The V gene is TRBV6-5, the J gene TRBJ1-6; TRBD1 aligns across 8 bases. Per the germline V gene, CDR1 is MNHEY and CDR2 is SVGAGI. J gave up 7 bases and V 6 bases, and 5 bases lay outside the gene matches. The CDR3 runs to 14 residues. The CDR3 bases are TGTGCCAGCAGCAACAGGGGGAACAATTCACCCCTCCACTTT. Its protein product is CASSNRGNNSPLHF.

A few counts support this clone. The gene calls are TRBV9 and TRBJ2-1; tentative D call: TRBD2 (7 bases). The V gene's germline CDR1 is SGDLS and CDR2 YYNGEE. V lost 4 bases and J lost 8, with 16 bases in between. The CDR3 totals 14 residues. The CDR3 coding sequence is TGTGCCAGCAGCCCCGCGGGGGCCTCGTATGAGCAGTTCTTC. It translates to CASSPAGASYEQFF.

The rearrangement joins TRBV5-1 to TRBJ2-3; 9 bases line up with TRBD1. CDR3 size: 15 residues. Germline values: CDR1 SGHRS, CDR2 YFSETQ. The V gene end was trimmed by 2 bases and the J gene end by 5 bases; junction bases not matched to a gene: 6. The DNA of the CDR3 is TGCGCCAGCAGCTTCTCGACAGGGGGGAGAGATACGCAGTATTTT. Amino acids: CASSFSTGGRDTQYF.

The genes are TRBV19 and TRBJ2-4; 10 bases are a match to TRBD1. Trimming cost V 6 bases and J 5 bases; bases outside gene matches: 1. The CDR3 is made up of 13 amino acids. CDR1 is LNHDA and CDR2 is SQIVND in the germline V gene (reference sequence). The CDR3 region is CASSGTGENIQYF. The DNA of the CDR3 is TGTGCCAGTAGCGGGACAGGGGAAAACATTCAGTACTTC. The full variable domain, its missing parts supplied by reference TRBV19 and TRBJ2-4, is DGGITQSPKYLFRKEGQNVTLSCEQNLNHDAMYWYRQDPGQGLRLIYYSQIVNDFQKGDIAEGYSVSREKKESFPLTVTSAQKNPTAFYLCASSGTGENIQYFGAGTRLSVL.

The chain is built from TRBV18 and TRBJ2-5; 11 nucleotides line up with TRBD1. The CDR3 is made up of 16 amino acids. V lost 5 bases to trimming and J lost 6 bases; unmatched junction nucleotides: 11. The germline gives CDR1 KGHSH, CDR2 LQKENI. The CDR3 protein is CASSSWTGGAVQTQYF. DNA for the CDR3: TGTGCCAGCTCATCTTGGACAGGGGGCGCGGTGCAGACCCAGTACTTC.